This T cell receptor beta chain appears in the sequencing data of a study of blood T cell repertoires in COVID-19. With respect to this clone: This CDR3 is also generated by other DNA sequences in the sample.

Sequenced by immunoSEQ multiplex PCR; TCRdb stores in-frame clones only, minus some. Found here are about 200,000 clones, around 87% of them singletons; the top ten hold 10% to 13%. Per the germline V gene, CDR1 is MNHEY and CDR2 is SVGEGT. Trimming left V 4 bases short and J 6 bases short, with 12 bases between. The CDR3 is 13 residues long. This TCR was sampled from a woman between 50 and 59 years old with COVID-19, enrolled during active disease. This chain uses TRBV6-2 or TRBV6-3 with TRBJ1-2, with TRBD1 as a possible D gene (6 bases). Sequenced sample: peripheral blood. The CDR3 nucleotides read TGTGCCAGCAGTTCCAGGGGACGTGATGGCTACACCTTC. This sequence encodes CASSSRGRDGYTF.